Listed here are 30 T cell receptor beta chains from one sample, sequenced in a study of tissue T cells after allogeneic stem cell transplantation. The table came from immunoSEQ multiplex PCR; TCRdb's copy has only in-frame clones and leaves some out. The sample lists roughly 25,000 clones, 70% to 75% occurring once. Material: tissue from the ileum, obtained at autopsy. All receptors come from a female donor of 60 years or more with lung cancer.

This clone has more than one count but fewer than ten. This chain uses TRBV19 with TRBJ1-1, with D unresolved. CDR3 length: 17 amino acids. Germline V gives CDR1 LNHDA, CDR2 SQIVND (reference sequence). With 2 bases removed from V and 2 bases from J, the gap between germline ends came to 18 bases. CDR3 DNA: TGTGCCAGTAGTATAAGCGGGCCAGGTATAGTTAACACTGAAGCTTTCTTT. Translating gives CASSISGPGIVNTEAFF.

The gene calls are TRBV9 and TRBJ2-2, with a weak D call TRBD1 (5 bases). V lost 0 bases to trimming and J lost 5 bases, with 8 bases between them. The germline V gene encodes CDR1 SGDLS and CDR2 YYNGEE. There are 14 residues in the CDR3. This CDR3 is CASSVATGTGELFF. In nucleotides, the CDR3 is TGTGCCAGCAGCGTAGCTACAGGTACCGGGGAGCTGTTTTTT.

The rearrangement links TRBV2 to TRBJ1-1; tentative D call: TRBD1 (5 bases). Germline V gene sequence: CDR1 SNHLY, CDR2 FYNNEI. There are 12 residues in the CDR3. V was pared by 3 bases and J by 4 bases, with 6 bases between. The CDR3 nucleotides are TGTGCCAGCAGTGAGCAGGGCACTGAAGCTTTCTTT. Translated: CASSEQGTEAFF. The variable domain in full, completed from reference TRBV2 and TRBJ1-1, reads EPEVTQTPSHQVTQMGQEVILRCVPISNHLYFYWYRQILGQKVEFLVSFYNNEISEKSEIFDDQFSVERPDGSNFTLKIRSTKLEDSAMYFCASSEQGTEAFFGQGTRLTVV.

This clone appeared a single time. The rearrangement joins TRBV18 to TRBJ2-1, with 9 bases lining up with TRBD2. V shed 3 bases, J shed 7 bases, and the junction held 22 bases outside the gene matches. This CDR3 spans 20 amino acids. Germline CDR1 KGHSH, CDR2 LQKENI. The CDR3 sequence is CASSPLAGVTFQPLENEQFF. CDR3 DNA sequence: TGTGCCAGCTCACCGTTAGCGGGAGTGACCTTTCAACCGCTGGAGAATGAGCAGTTCTTC.

CDR3 loop: CASEVGGTSYNEQFF. CDR3 nucleotide sequence: TGCGCCAGCGAGGTGGGCGGAACCTCCTACAATGAGCAGTTCTTC. The chain is built from TRBV5-1 and TRBJ2-1; D unclear. CDR1 and CDR2 (germline): SGHRS, YFSETQ. V lost 7 bases, J lost 0 bases, and 14 bases lay in between. The CDR3 is 15 residues long.

The V gene is TRBV4-3, the J gene TRBJ2-3; no reliable D call. Germline V gene data show CDR1 as LGHNA and CDR2 as YSLEER. This CDR3 comprises 15 residues. The V end lost 1 base, the J end lost 1 base, and 9 bases lay between the germline ends. This CDR3 reads CASSQAARGTDTQYF. For the CDR3, the DNA is TGCGCCAGCAGCCAAGCGGCAAGAGGCACAGATACGCAGTATTTT.

The chain has TRBV11-3 and TRBJ2-5; D perhaps matches TRBD2 (5 bases). V lost 0 bases, J lost 7 bases, and 15 bases lay in between. The length of the CDR3 is 15 residues. CDR1 SGHNT and CDR2 YENEEA come from the germline V gene. The CDR3 nucleotides read TGTGCCAGCAGCTTAGATGGAACTCTGGCGGGGACCCAGTACTTC. The encoded protein is CASSLDGTLAGTQYF.

CDR3 DNA sequence: TGTGCCAGCAGCTTAGCAGTGGCGGTGCACCAAGAGACCCAGTACTTC. Translation: CASSLAVAVHQETQYF. The J gene is TRBJ2-5, the V gene TRBV7-2; D is unresolved. V was cut by 0 bases and J by 0 bases, with 11 bases left in between. Germline assignment: CDR1 SGHTA and CDR2 FQGNSA. The CDR3 is 16 residues long.

The chain links TRBV23-1 to TRBJ1-6, with 10 bases identical to TRBD1. TRBV23-1 is given ORF status, its function remaining uncertain. Unmatched junction bases numbered 6, after V lost 8 bases and J lost 8 bases. The CDR3 is 14 amino acids. CDR3 residues: CASPSGTGDSPLHF. The CDR3 DNA follows: TGCGCCAGCCCTTCCGGGACAGGGGATTCACCCCTCCACTTT.

This rearrangement joins TRBV7-2 to TRBJ2-1; TRBD2 aligns across 11 bases. The V segment lost 0 bases and the J segment 8 bases; nucleotides outside the gene matches: 3. Looked up from germline, CDR1 is SGHTA and CDR2 is FQGNSA. The length of the CDR3 is 15 residues. This CDR3 is CASSLASGRADEQFF. The DNA for the CDR3 is TGTGCCAGCAGCTTAGCTAGCGGGAGGGCCGATGAGCAGTTCTTC.

CDR3 sequence: CASSYWGLQYNEQFF. DNA for the CDR3: TGTGCCAGCAGTTATTGGGGACTCCAGTACAATGAGCAGTTCTTC. V and J are TRBV6-2 or TRBV6-3 and TRBJ2-1; D may be TRBD2 (6 bases). The germline V and J ends were trimmed by 3 bases and 4 bases, with 13 bases remaining between them. The CDR3 has 15 amino acids. The germline gives CDR1 MNHEY, CDR2 SVGEGT.

This clone occurred once. The V and J genes are TRBV2 and TRBJ2-6; 7 bases line up with TRBD1. Trimming took 7 bases from V and 0 from J; bases not matched to a gene: 9. The germline V gene has CDR1 SNHLY and CDR2 FYNNEI. This CDR3 spans 17 amino acids. CDR3 in amino acids: CASTDRAPNSGANVLTF. The CDR3 coding sequence is TGTGCCAGCACAGACAGGGCCCCTAACTCTGGGGCCAACGTCCTGACTTTC.

The chain's CDR3 is CASSPSPGELFF. The CDR3 DNA is TGTGCCAGCAGCCCTAGCCCCGGGGAGCTGTTTTTT. V and J are TRBV5-4 and TRBJ2-2; D perhaps matches TRBD2 (5 bases). Trimming removed 4 bases from V and 6 bases from J, with 7 bases in between. Germline lookup yields CDR1 SGHNT and CDR2 YYREEE (reference sequence). The CDR3 consists of 12 residues.

Only one count was recorded for this clone. The V gene is TRBV2, the J gene TRBJ2-7, with D maybe TRBD2 (5 bases). Germline loops: CDR1 SNHLY, CDR2 FYNNEI. V shed 4 bases and J shed 2 bases, with 18 bases lying between them. The CDR3 spans 16 residues. CDR3 amino acids: CASSGALAPKAYEQYF. The CDR3 DNA sequence: TGTGCCAGCAGTGGGGCTTTAGCGCCAAAGGCCTACGAGCAGTACTTC.

This clone is medium-sized (0.01 to 0.1%) by share. This sequence joins TRBV20-1 and TRBJ1-2; 9 positions match TRBD1. Germline V gene sequence: CDR1 DFQATT, CDR2 SNEGSKA (reference sequence). The CDR3 is made up of 17 amino acids. The J segment lost 0 bases and the V segment lost 3 bases, leaving 11 bases of the junction unmatched. The CDR3 loop is CSASGQTGGRTNYGYTF. The CDR3 DNA reads as TGCAGTGCTAGTGGGCAAACAGGGGGCAGAACTAACTATGGCTACACCTTC.

The gene calls are TRBV4-1 and TRBJ2-3, with no clear D. This CDR3 has 14 amino acids. Trimming removed 0 bases at V and 2 bases at J, with 6 bases between. The germline gives CDR1 MGHRA, CDR2 YSYEKL. CDR3 nucleotide sequence: TGCGCCAGCAGCCAAGACGGCTTCACAGATACGCAGTATTTT. Its translation is CASSQDGFTDTQYF.

This clone was counted a few times. CDR3 nucleotide sequence: TGTGCCAGCAGCATAACCCTTGGACAGGGGGCAGACGAGCAGTACTTC. Translation gives CASSITLGQGADEQYF. The chain links TRBV11-2 to TRBJ2-7; 11 bases are a match to TRBD1. The V segment lost 5 bases and the J segment 5 bases; nucleotides outside the gene matches: 11. Germline assignment: CDR1 SGHAT and CDR2 FQNNGV. The CDR3 contains 16 residues.

The genes are TRBV6-1 and TRBJ2-1; 8 nucleotides align to TRBD1. With V trimmed by 2 bases and J by 0 bases, 6 bases remained unmatched. The length of the CDR3 is 17 residues. In germline, CDR1 is MNHNS, CDR2 SASEGT. The CDR3 is CASSEQGTGVSYNEQFF. The CDR3 DNA is TGTGCCAGCAGTGAACAAGGGACAGGAGTCTCCTACAATGAGCAGTTCTTC.

This chain connects TRBV6-6 to TRBJ2-7, with D unclear. The CDR3 is made up of 12 amino acids. CDR1 and CDR2 from the germline V gene are MNHNY and SVGAGI (reference sequence). V lost 0 bases and J lost 6, with 6 bases in between. The CDR3 region has the DNA TGTGCCAGCAGTTACTCCACGGGCGAGCAGTACTTC. It is translated as CASSYSTGEQYF.

This chain joins TRBV10-1 and TRBJ1-1, with 7 nucleotides matching TRBD1. This CDR3 is built from 15 residues. Germline CDR1 reads WNHNN; CDR2 reads SYGVQD (reference sequence). V gave up 4 bases and J gave up 0 bases; unmatched junction bases: 5. Here the CDR3 DNA reads TGCGCCAGCAGTGTGGGGGACAGCCTGAACACTGAAGCTTTCTTT. Encoded protein: CASSVGDSLNTEAFF.

This clone was detected only a few times. The chain is built from TRBV6-5 and TRBJ2-7; D remains unclear. Germline V gene data show CDR1 as MNHEY and CDR2 as SVGAGI. Deletions cut 8 bases from V and 2 bases from J, with 19 bases between. The CDR3 totals 15 residues. In DNA, the CDR3 is TGTGCCAGCTCTATCGGCCACCCGAGGACCTACGAGCAGTACTTC. Residues: CASSIGHPRTYEQYF.

The chain combines TRBV30 with TRBJ1-5; 9 positions match TRBD1. V lost 2 bases and J lost 7; bases outside the gene matches: 6. Germline V gene data show CDR1 as GTSNPN and CDR2 as SVGIG (reference sequence). The CDR3 is 14 amino acids. The CDR3 region is CAWSLGQGKQPQHF. The CDR3 nucleotides read TGTGCCTGGAGTCTGGGACAGGGTAAACAGCCCCAGCATTTT.

V gene TRBV18 combines with J gene TRBJ2-5; a possible D gene is TRBD2 (5 bases). The V gene lost 0 bases and the J gene lost 0 bases, with 8 bases spanning the gap. The CDR3 covers 15 residues. Germline V CDR1 and CDR2: KGHSH, LQKENI. The CDR3 coding sequence is TGTGCCAGCTCACCACCTGGCGGGCACCAAGAGACCCAGTACTTC. Encoded protein: CASSPPGGHQETQYF.

This rearrangement joins TRBV30 to TRBJ1-1; D call uncertain. The CDR3 is made up of 11 amino acids. The germline V gene has CDR1 GTSNPN and CDR2 SVGIG (reference sequence). V was pared by 2 bases and J by 8 bases, with 9 bases between. The CDR3 bases are TGTGCCTGGAGTCTGGCGAGGGAAGCTTTCTTT. Translated: CAWSLAREAFF.

The CDR3 reads CASSSGTGFSTYEQYF. For the CDR3, the DNA is TGTGCCAGCTCCTCGGGAACAGGTTTCTCTACCTACGAGCAGTACTTC. J is TRBJ2-7 and V is TRBV18; D may correspond to TRBD1 or TRBD2 (5 bases each). V lost 6 bases to trimming and J lost 2 bases, with 20 bases between them. Germline assignment: CDR1 KGHSH and CDR2 LQKENI. This CDR3 contains 16 residues.

This chain uses TRBV2 with TRBJ1-6, with D perhaps TRBD1 (5 bases). Germline values: CDR1 SNHLY, CDR2 FYNNEI. This CDR3 spans 14 amino acids. The V and J ends lost 10 bases and 1 base respectively, with 11 bases between them. The CDR3 spells CATQTGSYNSPLHF. CDR3 nucleotide sequence: TGTGCCACACAAACAGGTTCCTATAATTCACCCCTCCACTTT.

This chain connects TRBV5-1 to TRBJ1-4; 7 bases are shared with TRBD1. CDR1 is SGHRS, CDR2 YFSETQ, per germline. With V trimmed by 4 bases and J by 3 bases, 6 bases remained unmatched. This CDR3 contains 15 residues. The CDR3: CASSKDRDPNEKLFF. DNA for the CDR3: TGCGCCAGCAGCAAAGACAGGGATCCTAATGAAAAACTGTTTTTT.

The CDR3 DNA reads as TGCAGTGCTAGTGGCGGGGGGAGGGCTAACTATGGCTACACCTTC. This encodes CSASGGGRANYGYTF. The chain joins TRBV20-1 to TRBJ1-2, with D tentatively TRBD1 (5 bases). Germline V gene data show CDR1 as DFQATT and CDR2 as SNEGSKA (reference sequence). Between the trimmed V and J ends, which lost 3 bases and 0 bases, there was a span of 14 bases. This CDR3 spans 15 amino acids.

The chain links TRBV18 to TRBJ1-5; 7 bases line up with TRBD1. CDR1 is KGHSH and CDR2 is LQKENI in the germline V gene. Trimming removed 4 bases from V and 4 bases from J; junction bases left unmatched: 1. The CDR3 extends over 13 amino acids. The CDR3 loop is CASSQGQNQPQHF. The CDR3 coding sequence is TGTGCCAGCTCACAGGGACAGAATCAGCCCCAGCATTTT. Full variable domain (missing parts from reference TRBV18 and TRBJ1-5): NAGVMQNPRHLVRRRGQEARLRCSPMKGHSHVYWYRQLPEEGLKFMVYLQKENIIDESGMPKERFSAEFPKEGPSILRIQQVVRGDSAAYFCASSQGQNQPQHFGDGTRLSIL.

This clone has a single count. This sequence joins TRBV6-6 and TRBJ1-6, with 8 bases matching TRBD1. There are 14 residues in the CDR3. The V gene's germline CDR1 is MNHNY and CDR2 SVGAGI (reference sequence). The V segment lost 6 bases and the J segment 7 bases; nucleotides outside the gene matches: 5. CDR3 sequence: CASSPGQANSPLHF. CDR3 coding DNA: TGTGCCAGCAGCCCGGGACAGGCGAATTCACCCCTCCACTTT.